This T cell receptor (beta chain) was profiled in a study of blood T cell repertoires in COVID-19. Sequencing used immunoSEQ multiplex PCR; TCRdb keeps in-frame clones, though not all of them. This sample has almost 400,000 clones, with around nine tenths found just once. This clone was observed once. There are 14 residues in the CDR3. Trimming removed 9 bases at V and 1 base at J, with 16 bases between. The V gene's germline CDR1 is MGHRA and CDR2 YSYEKL. Sequences were obtained from PBMCs or T cells enriched from blood (not recorded which). The source of this sequence is a woman aged 25 to 45 with acute COVID-19. This chain uses TRBV4-1 with TRBJ2-7; possible D gene TRBD2, 6 bases. This chain's CDR3 is CASASGRESYEQYF. CDR3 nucleotide sequence: TGCGCCAGTGCCTCGGGACGGGAGTCCTACGAGCAGTACTTC.